The 10 T cell receptor beta chains presented below share a single source sample, sequenced in a study of control samples from healthy donors and cancer patients. The table came from immunoSEQ multiplex PCR; TCRdb's copy has only in-frame clones and leaves some out. The table has around 90,000 clones, more than 70% seen once. Sequenced material: blood. The receptors were sampled from a woman aged 40 to 55 in good health.

V gene TRBV7-5 combines with J gene TRBJ1-1. TRBV7-5 is a listed pseudogene. CDR3 length: 8 amino acids. CDR3 in amino acids: CARRRSFF. CDR3 in DNA: TGTGCCAGAAGGAGGTCTTTCTTT.

The sample holds one count of this clone. The rearrangement joins TRBV10-1 to TRBJ2-2; D possibly corresponds to TRBD2 (5 bases). The CDR3 covers 13 residues. V lost 8 bases and J 2 bases, leaving 9 bases between the germline ends. The germline V gene encodes CDR1 WNHNN and CDR2 SYGVQD (reference sequence). The CDR3 DNA is TGCGCCAGCGGACTGAGAAACACCGGGGAGCTGTTTTTT. This codes for CASGLRNTGELFF.

The genes are TRBV5-4 and TRBJ2-2; D gene uncertain. V was pared by 6 bases and J by 3 bases, with 12 bases between. Germline V gene lookup returns CDR1 SGHNT and CDR2 YYREEE (reference sequence). The CDR3 runs to 14 residues. The CDR3 coding sequence is TGTGCCAGCACCCATAGTAGGGACACCGGGGAGCTGTTTTTT. This sequence encodes CASTHSRDTGELFF. The variable domain in full, with the rest retrieved from reference TRBV5-4 and TRBJ2-2, is ETGVTQSPTHLIKTRGQQVTLRCSSQSGHNTVSWYQQALGQGPQFIFQYYREEENGRGNFPPRFSGLQFPNYSSELNVNALELDDSALYLCASTHSRDTGELFFGEGSRLTVL.

V is TRBV30 and J is TRBJ2-7; 9 bases agree with TRBD1. Losses at the gene ends were 2 bases for V and 8 bases for J; bases not matched to a gene: 10. Germline V CDR1 and CDR2: GTSNPN, SVGIG (reference sequence). The CDR3 is 14 amino acids. CDR3 nucleotides: TGTGCCTGGAGTCCCGGGACAGGGTCTGGAAAGCAGTACTTC. The encoded protein is CAWSPGTGSGKQYF.

This sequence joins TRBV19 and TRBJ2-5, with unresolved D. Germline V gene lookup returns CDR1 LNHDA and CDR2 SQIVND (reference sequence). The CDR3 extends over 13 amino acids. Trimming removed 4 bases from V and 2 bases from J, with 8 bases in between. The CDR3 spells CASSNSQQETQYF. The CDR3 DNA reads TGTGCCAGTAGTAACAGTCAACAAGAGACCCAGTACTTC.

This chain links TRBV18 with TRBJ2-7; either TRBD1 or TRBD2 may supply D (6 bases each). The V gene lost 10 bases and the J gene lost 3 bases, with 16 bases spanning the gap. The V gene's germline CDR1 is KGHSH and CDR2 LQKENI. This CDR3 comprises 13 residues. As DNA, the CDR3 is TGTGCCACCCGAGGGGGGCTCTTCTACGAGCAGTACTTC. This translates into CATRGGLFYEQYF.

The chain has TRBV19 and TRBJ2-5; maybe TRBD2 (7 bases). Trimming stripped 3 bases from V and 5 bases from J, with 19 bases between. Germline CDR1 LNHDA, CDR2 SQIVND (reference sequence). The CDR3 is made up of 16 amino acids. This CDR3 is CASSINPGGLGETQYF. CDR3 DNA: TGTGCCAGTAGTATCAATCCGGGGGGCCTCGGGGAGACCCAGTACTTC. Using reference TRBV19 and TRBJ2-5 for the parts outside the CDR3, the full variable domain is DGGITQSPKYLFRKEGQNVTLSCEQNLNHDAMYWYRQDPGQGLRLIYYSQIVNDFQKGDIAEGYSVSREKKESFPLTVTSAQKNPTAFYLCASSINPGGLGETQYFGPGTRLLVL.

The J gene is TRBJ2-5, the V gene TRBV5-1; TRBD2 agrees at 7 bases. Germline assignment: CDR1 SGHRS and CDR2 YFSETQ. The V and J ends lost 1 base and 7 bases, in that order; junction bases with no gene match: 7. The CDR3 covers 14 residues. The CDR3 DNA sequence: TGCGCCAGCAGCTTGTCTGCGGGGGACGGGACCCAGTACTTC. This codes for CASSLSAGDGTQYF. Drawing the rest from reference TRBV5-1 and TRBJ2-5, the complete variable domain is KAGVTQTPRYLIKTRGQQVTLSCSPISGHRSVSWYQQTPGQGLQFLFEYFSETQRNKGNFPGRFSGRQFSNSRSEMNVSTLELGDSALYLCASSLSAGDGTQYFGPGTRLLVL.

This chain links TRBV7-3 with TRBJ2-2; 9 positions match TRBD1. CDR1 SGHTA and CDR2 FQGTGA come from the germline V gene. The junction had 3 bases not matched to a gene; V was cut back by 3 bases and J by 4 bases. This CDR3 has 15 residues. The CDR3 DNA reads as TGTGCCAGCAGCTTGGGACAGGGAAGCACCGGGGAGCTGTTTTTT. Its translation: CASSLGQGSTGELFF.

Only one count was recorded for this clone. The chain combines TRBV11-3 with TRBJ2-1; 9 positions agree with TRBD1. Germline V gene sequence: CDR1 SGHNT, CDR2 YENEEA. The length of the CDR3 is 14 residues. The junction had 5 bases not matched to a gene; V was cut back by 5 bases and J by 6 bases. CDR3 sequence (DNA): TGTGCCAGCAGCGCGGGACAGGGTAGCAATGAGCAGTTCTTC. It specifies CASSAGQGSNEQFF.